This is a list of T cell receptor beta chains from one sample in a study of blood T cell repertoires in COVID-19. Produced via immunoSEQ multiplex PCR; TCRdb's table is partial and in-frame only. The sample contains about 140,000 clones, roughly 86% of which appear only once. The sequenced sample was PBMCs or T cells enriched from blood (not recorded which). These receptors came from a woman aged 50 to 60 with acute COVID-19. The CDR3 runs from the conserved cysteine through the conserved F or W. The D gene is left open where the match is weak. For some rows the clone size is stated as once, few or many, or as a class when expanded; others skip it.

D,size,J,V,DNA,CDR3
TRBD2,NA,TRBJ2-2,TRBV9,TGTGCCAGCACCGGGGGAGGGCCGACCGGGGAGCTGTTTTTT,CASTGGGPTGELFF
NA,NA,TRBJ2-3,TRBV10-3,TGTGCCACGCGAGGCGGGGAGGACACAGATACGCAGTATTTT,CATRGGEDTDTQYF
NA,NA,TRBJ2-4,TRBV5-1,TGCGCCAGCAGAAGTAATCAGGGAAACATTCAGTACTTC,CASRSNQGNIQYF
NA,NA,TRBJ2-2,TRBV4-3,TGCGCCAGCAGCCAAGCGGGGTACGACACCGGGGAGCTGTTTTTT,CASSQAGYDTGELFF
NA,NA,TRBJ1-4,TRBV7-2,TGTGCCAGCAGCTTAGCGAGGGATGAAAAACTGTTTTTT,CASSLARDEKLFF
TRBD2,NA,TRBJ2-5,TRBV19,TGTGCCAGTAGTCCAGGATGGCTAGCGGGGCTCCAAGAGACCCAGTACTTC,CASSPGWLAGLQETQYF
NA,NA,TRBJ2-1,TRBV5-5,TGTGCCAGCAGCCGGGACATCGGTTCCTACAATGAGCAGTTCTTC,CASSRDIGSYNEQFF
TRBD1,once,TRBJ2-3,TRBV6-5,TGTGCCAGCAGTATACAGGGGGTAGTTGCAGATACGCAGTATTTT,CASSIQGVVADTQYF
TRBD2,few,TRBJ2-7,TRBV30,TGTGCCTGGAAGCCCCCAGAGCGGGAGGTCAACGAGCAGTACTTC,CAWKPPEREVNEQYF
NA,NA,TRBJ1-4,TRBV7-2,TGTGCCAGCAGCCCCCTGGGGGGGGCTAATGAAAAACTGTTTTTT,CASSPLGGANEKLFF
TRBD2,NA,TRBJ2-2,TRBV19,TGTGCCAGTAGTAGACTAGCGGGAAACACCGGGGAGCTGTTTTTT,CASSRLAGNTGELFF
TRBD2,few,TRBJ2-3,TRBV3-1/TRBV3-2,TGTGCCAGCAGCCAAAAACCCCCGGGACTAGCGGCCACAGATACGCAGTATTTT,CASSQKPPGLAATDTQYF
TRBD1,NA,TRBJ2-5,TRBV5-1,TGCGCCAGCAGCTTGCAACCAGGGGACAGCGAGACCCAGTACTTC,CASSLQPGDSETQYF
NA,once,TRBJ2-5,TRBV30,TGTGCCCGCACAGGGTTAGGCGAGACCCAGTACTTC,CARTGLGETQYF
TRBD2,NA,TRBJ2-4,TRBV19,TGTGCCAGTAGTCCCCGAGGACTAGCGGTAGCCAAAAACATTCAGTACTTC,CASSPRGLAVAKNIQYF
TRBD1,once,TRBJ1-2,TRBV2,TGTGCCAGCAGCGACCGCCGGACAGGGTTTGGTGGCTACACCTTC,CASSDRRTGFGGYTF
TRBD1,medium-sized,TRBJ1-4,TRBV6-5,TGTGCCAGCAGTCTCGGGACAGGGAATGAAAAACTGTTTTTT,CASSLGTGNEKLFF
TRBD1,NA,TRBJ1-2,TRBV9,TGTGCCAGCAGCTCCCGGGACAGAATCGGGATTAACTATGGCTACACCTTC,CASSSRDRIGINYGYTF
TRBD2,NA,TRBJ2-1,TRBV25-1,TGTGCCAGCAGTGACTCAGCCCGACTAGCCAGCTCCTACAATGAGCAGTTCTTC,CASSDSARLASSYNEQFF
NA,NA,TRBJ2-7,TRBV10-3,TGTGCCATCAGTGGGACAGTCTACGAGCAGTACTTC,CAISGTVYEQYF
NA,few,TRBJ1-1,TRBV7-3,TGTGCCAGCAGCTTATTGGGCTACACTGAAGCTTTCTTT,CASSLLGYTEAFF
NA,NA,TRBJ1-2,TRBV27,TGTGCCAGCAGTCCCCGGGGGGGGGAAGGCTACACCTTC,CASSPRGGEGYTF
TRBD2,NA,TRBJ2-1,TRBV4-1,TGCGCCAGCAGCCATATTGGACTAGCGGGAGACAAAAGGGGACACAATGAGCAGTTCTTC,CASSHIGLAGDKRGHNEQFF
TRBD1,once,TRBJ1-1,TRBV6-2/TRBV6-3,TGTGCCAGCAGTGGCCTGACAGGGGGCTTGACTGAAGCTTTCTTT,CASSGLTGGLTEAFF
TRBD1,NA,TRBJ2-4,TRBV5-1,TGCGCCAGCAGCGGGACTGGACAGGGAAACATTCAGTACTTC,CASSGTGQGNIQYF
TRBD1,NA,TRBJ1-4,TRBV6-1,TGTGCCAGCAGTGAAGCAACGGGACAGCCGGGTCGAAGGGAAAAACTGTTTTTT,CASSEATGQPGRREKLFF
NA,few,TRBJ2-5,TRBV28,TGTGCCAGCAGTTTGATTGTCTTCACAGGGATAAAGGAGACCCAGTACTTC,CASSLIVFTGIKETQYF
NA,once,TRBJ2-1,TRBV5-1,TGCGCCAGCAGCTTGGGGAGCAACAATGAGCAGTTCTTC,CASSLGSNNEQFF
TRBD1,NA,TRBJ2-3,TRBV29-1,TGCAGCGTGGCTCGGACAGGGGGAGTCACAGATACGCAGTATTTT,CSVARTGGVTDTQYF
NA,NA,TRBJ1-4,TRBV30,TGTGCCTGGAGCCCCCTCCGTAATGAAAAACTGTTTTTT,CAWSPLRNEKLFF
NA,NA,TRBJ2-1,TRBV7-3,TGTGCCAGCAGCTTAAGGGCACTACGGGGTGAGCAGTTCTTC,CASSLRALRGEQFF
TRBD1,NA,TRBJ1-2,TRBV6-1,TGTGCCAGCAGCGAACGGGGACAGGCGGATTCCTATGGCTACACCTTC,CASSERGQADSYGYTF
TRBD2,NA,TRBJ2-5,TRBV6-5,TGTGCCAGTGGACTAGCGGGCCCCCGAGAGACCCAGTACTTC,CASGLAGPRETQYF
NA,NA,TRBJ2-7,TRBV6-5,TGTGCCAGCAGACGGGACACCATAGGCACCTACGAGCAGTACTTC,CASRRDTIGTYEQYF
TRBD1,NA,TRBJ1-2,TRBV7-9,TGTGCCAGCAGCTCGGACAGGATGGCTCGGCATGGCTACACCTTC,CASSSDRMARHGYTF
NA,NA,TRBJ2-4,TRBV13,TGTGCCAGCAGCCCCTTCCTCTCAGCGGGAGCCAAAAACATTCAGTACTTC,CASSPFLSAGAKNIQYF
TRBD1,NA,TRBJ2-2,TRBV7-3,TGTGCCAGCAGCTTAACCAGGGGGCAAGGTACCGGGGAGCTGTTTTTT,CASSLTRGQGTGELFF
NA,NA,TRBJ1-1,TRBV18,TGTGCCAGCTCACCACTTTCTACAGCCGAGAACACTGAAGCTTTCTTT,CASSPLSTAENTEAFF
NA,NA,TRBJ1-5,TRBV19,TGTGCCAGTACCACACAGGGTGCAAGCAATCAGCCCCAGCATTTT,CASTTQGASNQPQHF
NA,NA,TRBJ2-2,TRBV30,TGTGCCTGGAGTGTTATCCCGACCGGGGAGCTGTTTTTT,CAWSVIPTGELFF
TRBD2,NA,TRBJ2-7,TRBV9,TGTGCCAGCAGCGTAGGGACTAGCTTCTACGAGCAGTACTTC,CASSVGTSFYEQYF
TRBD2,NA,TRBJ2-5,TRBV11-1,TGTGCCAGCAGCTCCAGACTAGCGGGAGGGCGGGAGACCCAGTACTTC,CASSSRLAGGRETQYF
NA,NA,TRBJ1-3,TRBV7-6,TGTGCCAGCAGCTTAGAGGTCAGGGGAGAAAACACCATATATTTT,CASSLEVRGENTIYF
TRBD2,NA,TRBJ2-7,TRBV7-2,TGTGCCAGCAGCTTACGGCTAGCGGGTCGCGAGCAGTACTTC,CASSLRLAGREQYF
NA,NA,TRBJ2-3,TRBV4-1,TGCGCCAGCAGCCCCTATGTGGAGGGGGAGGGGTCAGATACGCAGTATTTT,CASSPYVEGEGSDTQYF
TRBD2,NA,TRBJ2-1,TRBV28,TGTGCCAGCAGTCTAGCGGGAGGGCGTTACAATGAGCAGTTCTTC,CASSLAGGRYNEQFF
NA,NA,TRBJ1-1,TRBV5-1,TGCGCCAGCAGCCGGCGATCAGGGTTCGACACTGAAGCTTTCTTT,CASSRRSGFDTEAFF
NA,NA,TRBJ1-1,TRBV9,TGTGCCAGCAGCTCAGGGTCGAGTGAAGCTTTCTTT,CASSSGSSEAFF
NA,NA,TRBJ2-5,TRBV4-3,TGCGCCAGCAGCCAAGAGTGGCGGGAGACCCAGTACTTC,CASSQEWRETQYF
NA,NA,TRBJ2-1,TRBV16,TGTGCCAGCAGCCTTCTGAATGAGCAGTTCTTC,CASSLLNEQFF
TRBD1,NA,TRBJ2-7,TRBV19,TGTGCCAGTAGTATCGTGGCAGGGGGCTGGTACGAGCAGTACTTC,CASSIVAGGWYEQYF
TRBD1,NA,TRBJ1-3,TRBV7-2,TGTGCCAGCAGATCTCAGGGGGCCCTCTCTGGAAACACCATATATTTT,CASRSQGALSGNTIYF
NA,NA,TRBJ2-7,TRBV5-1,TGCGCCAGCAGCTTGAGAGGGGGCTACGAGCAGTACTTC,CASSLRGGYEQYF
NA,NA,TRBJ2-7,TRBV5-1,TGCGCCAGCAGCTTGGACGGGAGCAATTACGAGCAGTACTTC,CASSLDGSNYEQYF
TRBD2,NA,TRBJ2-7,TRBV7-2,TGTGCCAGCAGCTTTGGACTAGCAGATTACGAGCAGTACTTC,CASSFGLADYEQYF
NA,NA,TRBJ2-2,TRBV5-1,TGCGCCAGCAGCTTGTCTGTTCCGAACACCGGGGAGCTGTTTTTT,CASSLSVPNTGELFF
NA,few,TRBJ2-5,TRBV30,TGTGCCTGGGACCGGAGGGCTCAAGAGACCCAGTACTTC,CAWDRRAQETQYF
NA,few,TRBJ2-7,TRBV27,TGTGCCAGCAGTTCAATCGACGGGTTCTACGAGCAGTACTTC,CASSSIDGFYEQYF